The 13 T cell receptor beta chains listed next were all sequenced from one sample in a study of CD8 T cells in ankylosing spondylitis. Via MiXCR, TCRdb re-called the 5' RACE reads, giving one row per CDR3 protein. The repertoire holds 150,000 or so distinct CDR3 sequences, with under 14% as singletons. The sequenced material came from blood, either unsorted or a sorted T cell fraction (not recorded which). The receptors were gathered from a male donor with ankylosing spondylitis or in good health (not recorded which).

The sample holds many counts of this clonotype. CDR3 nucleotides: TGTGCCAGCAGCCCTCAAAGGGGCGGTGAGCAGTTCTTC. Its translation: CASSPQRGGEQFF. This rearrangement joins TRBV7-6 to TRBJ2-1; the D gene is possibly TRBD1 (5 bases). This CDR3 has 13 residues. V lost 5 bases and J lost 9, with 14 bases in between. Germline V lookup: CDR1 SGHVS, CDR2 FNYEAQ.

As to this clonotype: A much larger clonotype is one base distant, so this may be a read error. The chain links TRBV20-1 to TRBJ1-2; D gene ambiguous. V was pared by 4 bases and J by 2 bases, with 8 bases between. CDR3 length equals 12 residues. Germline CDR1 and CDR2: DFQATT and SNEGSKA (reference sequence). In DNA form, the CDR3 reads TGCAGTGCTACATATGAGAACTATGGCTACACCTTC. It yields the protein CSATYENYGYTF.

This clonotype has at least ten counts. The genes are TRBV12-3 or TRBV12-4 and TRBJ2-1; D unclear. Deletions cut 5 bases from V and 9 bases from J, with 14 bases between. The CDR3 totals 13 residues. CDR3 sequence reads: CASSPRGVGEQFF. CDR3 nucleotide sequence: TGTGCCAGCAGTCCGCGCGGTGTAGGTGAGCAGTTCTTC.

This clonotype was seen more than once but under ten times. This chain uses TRBV15 with TRBJ1-2; D call uncertain. Deletions cut 6 bases from V and 2 bases from J, with 13 bases between. The germline V gene has CDR1 LNHNV and CDR2 YYDKDF (reference sequence). This CDR3 is built from 14 residues. The CDR3 DNA is TGTGCCACCAGGGTAGACCGGGGAAACTATGGCTACACCTTC. Translated: CATRVDRGNYGYTF. Combining the CDR3 with reference TRBV15 and TRBJ1-2 gives the whole variable domain DAMVIQNPRYQVTQFGKPVTLSCSQTLNHNVMYWYQQKSSQAPKLLFHYYDKDFNNEADTPDNFQSRRPNTSFCFLDIRSPGLGDTAMYLCATRVDRGNYGYTFGSGTRLTVV.

This clonotype was detected once. The chain carries TRBV5-1 and TRBJ1-1; D ambiguous. The germline V and J ends were trimmed by 4 bases and 1 base, with 8 bases remaining between them. Germline CDR1 SGHRS, CDR2 YFSETQ. There are 13 residues in the CDR3. The CDR3 DNA follows: TGCGCCAGCAGCGGAACACAGAACACTGAAGCTTTCTTT. Translation gives CASSGTQNTEAFF.

This chain joins TRBV6-5 and TRBJ2-1; D is uncertain. This CDR3 has 14 residues. Germline V CDR1 and CDR2: MNHEY, SVGAGI. The V gene lost 0 bases and the J gene lost 6 bases, with 9 bases spanning the gap. The CDR3 nucleotides are TGTGCCAGCAGTTACTCGCCCCGAAGCAATGAGCAGTTCTTC. This encodes CASSYSPRSNEQFF.

This clonotype occurred many times. The chain uses TRBV27 and TRBJ1-4; D ambiguous. The germline V and J ends were trimmed by 6 bases and 8 bases, with 7 bases remaining between them. Germline CDR1 MNHEY, CDR2 SMNVEV (reference sequence). This CDR3 region has 11 residues. CDR3 sequence reads: CASRAWEKLFF. The DNA of the CDR3 is TGTGCCAGCAGGGCGTGGGAAAAACTGTTTTTT. Full variable domain (missing parts from reference TRBV27 and TRBJ1-4): EAQVTQNPRYLITVTGKKLTVTCSQNMNHEYMSWYRQDPGLGLRQIYYSMNVEVTDKGDVPEGYKVSRKEKRNFPLILESPSPNQTSLYFCASRAWEKLFFGSGTQLSVL.

This clonotype was seen ten or more times. The V and J genes are TRBV5-6 and TRBJ2-4; 13 bases align to TRBD2. Germline CDR1 and CDR2: SGHDT and YYEEEE. The CDR3 spans 16 residues. The junction had 9 bases not matched to a gene; V was cut back by 5 bases and J by 7 bases. The DNA of the CDR3 is TGTGCCAGCAGATTTCGGACTAGCGGGAGTAACAACATTCAGTACTTC. Translated: CASRFRTSGSNNIQYF.

In this sample, this clonotype turned up many times. The rearrangement joins TRBV29-1 to TRBJ2-2; 11 positions match TRBD2. Germline V gene lookup returns CDR1 SQVTM and CDR2 ANQGSEA. V lost 1 base, J lost 5 bases, and 6 bases stayed unmatched. The CDR3 consists of 16 residues. The CDR3 coding sequence is TGCAGCGTTGAAGGGACTAGCGGGCTTGGGACCGGGGAGCTGTTTTTT. Its translation is CSVEGTSGLGTGELFF.

In the case of this clonotype: Without the conserved terminal phenylalanine or tryptophan, this CDR3 likely stems from a read error. This rearrangement joins TRBV20-1 to TRBJ2-3; TRBD2 aligns across 10 bases. Germline V gene sequence: CDR1 DFQATT, CDR2 SNEGSKA (reference sequence). The CDR3 sequence is 14 residues long. Trimming cost V 2 bases and J 1 base; bases outside gene matches: 0. The CDR3 DNA reads as TGCAGTGCTAGACTAGCGGGGGGCACAGATACGCAGTATTAT. It translates to CSARLAGGTDTQYY.

For this clonotype: A read error is possible here, since a much larger clone lies one base away. This chain joins TRBV12-3 or TRBV12-4 and TRBJ1-5; 10 bases align to TRBD1. V shed 4 bases, J shed 0 bases, and the junction held 9 bases outside the gene matches. This CDR3 contains 18 residues. In nucleotides, the CDR3 is TGTGCCAGCAGTTGTGGACAGGGGGGTAGATATAGCAATCAGCCCCAGCATTTT. Protein product: CASSCGQGGRYSNQPQHF.

This clonotype was picked up many times. The chain links TRBV6-2 or TRBV6-3 to TRBJ1-1; 8 bases fit TRBD1. The CDR3 loop spans 14 amino acids. V shed 4 bases, J shed 3 bases, and the junction held 4 bases outside the gene matches. Per germline, CDR1 MNHEY and CDR2 SVGEGT. The CDR3 DNA follows: TGTGCCAGCAGTTTCAAGACAGGGGACACTGAAGCTTTCTTT. Translating gives CASSFKTGDTEAFF.

This clonotype was seen only a few times. V usage is TRBV4-1 and J usage is TRBJ2-4, with D tentatively TRBD2 (6 bases). In germline, CDR1 is MGHRA, CDR2 YSYEKL. The CDR3 consists of 16 residues. V lost 1 base to trimming and J lost 3 bases, with 13 bases between them. CDR3 nucleotides: TGCGCCAGCAGCCAAGTTCGGGCCGGGAGCAAAAACATTCAGTACTTC. Translated, it gives CASSQVRAGSKNIQYF.